This TCR beta chain derives from a study of neurological immune-mediated disorders. Study background: Relapsing-remitting disease was seen in about 90% of the roughly 35 multiple sclerosis patients, and secondary progressive disease was seen in 3.

TCRdb re-called the 5' RACE reads through MiXCR, storing one row per CDR3 protein. The sample shows approximately 44,000 distinct CDR3 sequences, about 5.6% of them seen only once. This CDR3 is built from 16 residues. Germline-derived CDR1 and CDR2 are SGHDN and FVKESK. V was pared by 0 bases and J by 8 bases, with 17 bases between. The sorted libraries started from about a million CD4+ or CD8+ T cells. The TCR originated in a woman aged 18-29 years with multiple sclerosis. The sequenced sample consisted of CD4+ T cells from blood. The chain uses TRBV14 and TRBJ2-1, with D possibly matching TRBD2 (5 bases). The CDR3 protein is CASSQDLGAVVHEQFF. The CDR3 bases are TGTGCCAGCAGCCAAGATCTTGGAGCGGTGGTCCATGAGCAGTTCTTC.